The rows below give T cell receptor beta chains drawn from one sample of a study of T cell repertoires in cytomegalovirus infection. No antigen has been identified for these receptors. TCRdb processed the reads anew with MiXCR; each CDR3 protein has one entry. The sample consists of about 830,000 distinct CDR3 sequences, approximately 32% of them appearing once. Sample: cultured CD8+ T cells from PBMCs, taken from culture after CMV antigen stimulation. Source of these receptors: a human donor in good health (CMV status not recorded). Some clones in this sample may be carry-over from other donors' samples. CDR3s include the opening cysteine and the closing phenylalanine or tryptophan. The order of the fields is J gene, V gene, clone size, D gene, CDR3 protein, CDR3 DNA. The D gene is left open where the match is weak. Clone sizes are given selectively: once, few, many, or a class where the clone is expanded.

TRBJ2-6 | TRBV7-9 | many | TRBD2 | CASSEAGGLSGANVLTF | TGTGCCAGCAGCGAAGCGGGGGGACTCTCTGGGGCCAACGTCCTGACTTTC
TRBJ1-1 | TRBV19 | - | TRBD1 | CASSIAGTGNTEAFF | TGTGCCAGTAGTATAGCAGGGACAGGGAACACTGAAGCTTTCTTT
TRBJ1-2 | TRBV20-1 | few | - | CSARVSDFHYGYTF | TGCAGTGCTAGAGTGTCAGACTTTCACTATGGCTACACCTTC
TRBJ1-2 | TRBV6-2/TRBV6-3 | - | - | CAGSGAYGYTF | TGTGCCGGCTCGGGGGCATATGGCTACACCTTC
TRBJ1-1 | TRBV6-5 | - | - | CASSYSNGAGTEAFF | TGTGCCAGCAGTTACTCGAACGGGGCGGGCACTGAAGCTTTCTTT
TRBJ2-3 | TRBV27 | - | TRBD1 | CASSSGGEVVGTGGATDTQYF | TGTGCCAGCAGTTCAGGGGGCGAGGTTGTGGGGACAGGGGGTGCCACAGATACGCAGTATTTT
TRBJ1-1 | TRBV7-9 | many | - | CASSPTDMNTEAFF | TGTGCCAGCAGCCCGACAGATATGAACACTGAAGCTTTCTTT
TRBJ2-2 | TRBV6-5 | - | - | CASSRDRSLTGELFF | TGTGCCAGCAGCCGAGACAGGTCCCTCACCGGGGAGCTGTTTTTT
TRBJ2-6 | TRBV12-5 | - | - | CASGLTKRDVLTF | TGTGCTAGTGGTTTAACAAAGCGGGACGTCCTGACTTTC
TRBJ2-7 | TRBV6-2/TRBV6-3 | - | - | CASSADGYYEQYF | TGTGCCAGCAGTGCGGACGGCTACTACGAGCAGTACTTC
TRBJ2-5 | TRBV11-2 | - | - | CASSLENFQETQYF | TGTGCCAGCAGCTTAGAAAACTTCCAAGAGACCCAGTACTTC
TRBJ1-2 | TRBV5-1 | - | TRBD1 | CASSPVQGDNYGYTF | TGCGCCAGCAGCCCCGTTCAGGGGGACAACTATGGCTACACCTTC
TRBJ2-7 | TRBV6-1 | few | - | CASSELRDSSYEQYF | TGTGCCAGCAGTGAATTGAGAGATAGCTCCTACGAGCAGTACTTC
TRBJ1-2 | TRBV6-6 | once | - | CASNLDTLLNYGYTF | TGTGCCAGCAATTTGGACACGCTTCTTAACTATGGCTACACCTTC
TRBJ2-3 | TRBV7-7 | - | - | CASSAYPADTQYF | TGTGCTAGCAGCGCCTACCCTGCAGATACGCAGTATTTT
TRBJ2-1 | TRBV7-9 | few | - | CASSLDGPRGHYNEQFF | TGTGCCAGCAGCTTAGACGGCCCCAGGGGCCACTACAATGAGCAGTTCTTC
TRBJ2-1 | TRBV7-8 | few | - | CASSLGGTGAMEFF | TGTGCCAGCAGCCTGGGGGGGACGGGGGCAATGGAGTTCTTC
TRBJ1-1 | TRBV6-6 | few | - | CASSYAEYLNTEAFF | TGTGCCAGCAGTTACGCAGAGTATCTGAACACTGAAGCTTTCTTT
TRBJ2-1 | TRBV7-2 | many | - | CASSPLGVYSYNEQFF | TGTGCCAGCAGCCCCCTAGGCGTTTACTCCTACAATGAGCAGTTCTTC
TRBJ2-1 | TRBV11-3 | - | - | CTSSLFPRDPNEQFF | TGTACCAGCAGCCTATTCCCGAGGGACCCCAATGAGCAGTTCTTC
TRBJ1-1 | TRBV6-2/TRBV6-3 | - | TRBD1 | CASRWTGRNTEAFF | TGTGCCAGCAGGTGGACAGGGCGAAACACTGAAGCTTTCTTT
TRBJ2-3 | TRBV15 | - | TRBD1 | CATRGTASTDTQYF | TGTGCCACCAGAGGGACAGCTAGCACAGATACGCAGTATTTT
TRBJ2-3 | TRBV4-2 | few | - | CASSQDILTGGPPDTQYF | TGTGCCAGCAGCCAAGATATATTAACGGGGGGCCCCCCAGATACGCAGTATTTT
TRBJ2-3 | TRBV19 | - | - | CASSIISYSAGDTQYF | TGTGCCAGTAGTATAATCTCTTATAGCGCTGGAGATACGCAGTATTTT
TRBJ2-2 | TRBV7-9 | few | TRBD2 | CASRGPGLAPRRNTGELFF | TGTGCCAGCAGGGGTCCGGGACTAGCACCCAGGAGGAACACCGGGGAGCTGTTTTTT
TRBJ1-2 | TRBV7-8 | - | - | CASSPAGGTNYGYTF | TGTGCCAGCAGCCCTGCTGGAGGGACTAACTATGGCTACACCTTC
TRBJ1-1 | TRBV12-3/TRBV12-4 | few | - | CASSDKGGKNTEAFF | TGTGCCAGCAGTGATAAGGGGGGGAAGAACACTGAAGCTTTCTTT
TRBJ1-2 | TRBV28 | - | TRBD1 | CASKTGGYYGYTF | TGTGCCAGCAAAACAGGGGGGTACTATGGCTACACCTTC
TRBJ2-7 | TRBV7-9 | many | - | CASSLEREQYF | TGTGCCAGCAGCTTAGAACGGGAGCAGTACTTC
TRBJ2-2 | TRBV3-1 | - | - | CASSQDVRANTGELFF | TGTGCCAGCAGCCAAGATGTTAGGGCTAACACCGGGGAGCTGTTTTTT
TRBJ2-6 | TRBV19 | - | TRBD1 | CASSMVLQGPLGANVLTF | TGTGCCAGTAGTATGGTTTTACAGGGGCCACTCGGGGCCAACGTCCTGACTTTC
TRBJ1-2 | TRBV15 | - | - | CATKTFYVYTF | TGTGCCACCAAAACGTTCTATGTCTACACCTTC
TRBJ2-4 | TRBV27 | - | - | CASSLSQGKNIQYF | TGTGCCAGCAGTTTAAGCCAGGGAAAAAACATTCAGTACTTC
TRBJ2-3 | TRBV7-9 | few | TRBD2 | CASSPHHVAGYTDTQYF | TGTGCCAGCAGCCCACACCACGTAGCGGGGTACACAGATACGCAGTATTTT
TRBJ1-4 | TRBV6-1 | once | TRBD1 | CAAKRGGRGRNEKLFF | TGTGCCGCAAAGAGAGGGGGCCGAGGCCGTAATGAAAAACTGTTTTTT
TRBJ1-2 | TRBV5-5 | few | - | CASSLAFRADGYTF | TGTGCCAGCAGCTTGGCGTTCCGGGCAGATGGCTACACCTTC
TRBJ1-1 | TRBV18 | - | - | CASSLLGHTMNTEAFF | TGTGCCAGCTCACTCCTCGGACATACTATGAACACTGAAGCTTTCTTT
TRBJ2-1 | TRBV19 | - | TRBD2 | CASSLAGAINEQFF | TGTGCCAGTAGCCTAGCGGGGGCGATCAATGAGCAGTTCTTC
TRBJ2-1 | TRBV4-3 | - | - | CASSQVRAKDNEQFF | TGCGCCAGCAGCCAAGTGAGGGCTAAAGACAATGAGCAGTTCTTC
TRBJ1-1 | TRBV12-3/TRBV12-4 | - | - | CASSFQKGTEAFF | TGTGCCAGCAGTTTCCAGAAGGGGACTGAAGCTTTCTTT
TRBJ2-3 | TRBV7-9 | few | - | CASPGADTQYF | TGTGCCAGTCCAGGGGCAGATACGCAGTATTTT
TRBJ2-7 | TRBV5-5 | - | - | CASSLVGSGEQYF | TGTGCCAGCAGCTTGGTTGGGTCGGGGGAGCAGTACTTC
TRBJ2-5 | TRBV7-9 | - | - | CASSSSTVRKTQYF | TGTGCCAGCAGCTCTTCGACGGTCCGAAAGACCCAGTACTTC
TRBJ1-1 | TRBV4-3 | - | - | CASSQDLTDTEAFF | TGCGCCAGCAGCCAAGATCTGACTGACACTGAAGCTTTCTTT
TRBJ1-1 | TRBV25-1 | - | TRBD1 | CASMSLRDRGIGNTEAFF | TGTGCCAGCATGAGCCTCCGGGACAGGGGAATAGGGAACACTGAAGCTTTCTTT
TRBJ2-1 | TRBV11-2 | few | - | CASSFSTVGLNNEQFF | TGTGCCAGCAGCTTCTCAACGGTTGGGCTTAACAATGAGCAGTTCTTC
TRBJ2-3 | TRBV10-3 | few | - | CASNMGSFSTDTQYF | TGTGCCAGCAACATGGGGTCCTTTAGCACAGATACGCAGTATTTT
TRBJ1-2 | TRBV6-2/TRBV6-3 | few | - | CASSFGDSRTF | TGTGCCAGCAGTTTTGGGGACTCGAGGACCTTC
TRBJ1-1 | TRBV12-3/TRBV12-4 | few | - | CASSLGRTVMNTEAFF | TGTGCCAGCAGTTTAGGTCGGACAGTCATGAACACTGAAGCTTTCTTT
TRBJ1-1 | TRBV4-1 | - | TRBD1 | CASSQEHRGYTEAYF | TGCGCCAGCAGCCAAGAACACAGGGGGTACACTGAAGCTTACTTT
TRBJ2-3 | TRBV7-8 | - | TRBD2 | CASSFPAGGGTDTQYF | TGTGCCAGCAGCTTCCCAGCGGGGGGAGGTACAGATACGCAGTATTTT
TRBJ2-3 | TRBV7-6 | few | - | CASSLDLRTSTDTQYF | TGTGCCAGCAGCTTGGATTTAAGAACTAGCACAGATACGCAGTATTTT
TRBJ1-1 | TRBV27 | - | - | CASSHRDINTEAFF | TGTGCCAGCAGTCATCGGGACATTAACACTGAAGCTTTCTTT
TRBJ1-2 | TRBV6-1 | - | - | CASSERKDSNYGYTF | TGTGCCAGCAGTGAAAGGAAAGACTCCAACTATGGCTACACCTTC